The entry below describes one T cell receptor beta chain. This entry is derived from a study of T-cell memory formation after mild COVID-19. Germline values: CDR1 SGHNT, CDR2 YYREEE (reference sequence). The CDR3 runs 15 residues. V lost 1 base and J lost 4; bases outside the gene matches: 7. TCRdb passed the 5' RACE reads through MiXCR, listing each CDR3 protein once. The sample holds around 340,000 distinct CDR3 sequences, 12% to 15% seen once. This TCR was recovered from a young man who had mild COVID-19 (a few samples of this study predate the infection). Cell type and time point are not known. Sequences were obtained from PBMCs or a T cell subset sorted from them (not recorded which). The chain uses TRBV5-4 and TRBJ1-2; 7 nucleotides agree with TRBD1. The chain's CDR3 is CASSLNQGQSYGYTF. In nucleotides, the CDR3 is TGTGCCAGCAGCTTGAACCAGGGACAGAGCTATGGCTACACCTTC.